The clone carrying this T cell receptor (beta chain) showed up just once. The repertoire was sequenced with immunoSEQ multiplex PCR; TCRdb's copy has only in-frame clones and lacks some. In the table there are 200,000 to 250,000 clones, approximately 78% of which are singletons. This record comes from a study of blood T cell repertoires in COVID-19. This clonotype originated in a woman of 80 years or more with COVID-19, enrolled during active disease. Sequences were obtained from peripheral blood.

CDR3 nucleotide sequence: TGTGCCAGTACTCGGGGACAGGGGGCTAACTATGGCTACACCTTC. Encoded protein: CASTRGQGANYGYTF. The chain joins TRBV19 to TRBJ1-2; 11 bases align to TRBD1. Germline loops: CDR1 LNHDA, CDR2 SQIVND (reference sequence). Losses at the gene ends were 7 bases for V and 0 bases for J; bases not matched to a gene: 4. This CDR3 has 15 residues.